This is a list of T cell receptor beta chains from one sample in a study of neurological immune-mediated disorders. TCRdb redid the calling of the 5' RACE reads with MiXCR, one entry per CDR3 protein. The table includes some 46,000 distinct CDR3 sequences, around 4.5% detected once. The sequencing input was PBMCs. Receptor source: a woman aged 60-70 years with multiple sclerosis. CDR3s include the opening cysteine and the closing phenylalanine or tryptophan. The D gene is left open where the match is weak. The listing skips clone size in some rows; elsewhere it reads once, few, many or a size class.

j_call: TRBJ2-3; d_call: -; cdr3_length: 13; clone_size: many; v_call: TRBV6-6; cdr3_aa: CASSYQASDTQYF; cdr3_nt: TGTGCCAGCAGTTACCAAGCGTCGGATACGCAGTATTTT
j_call: TRBJ2-6; d_call: -; cdr3_length: 13; clone_size: many; v_call: TRBV20-1; cdr3_aa: CSATSSGANVLTF; cdr3_nt: TGCAGTGCCACGAGCTCTGGGGCCAACGTCCTGACTTTC
j_call: TRBJ2-7; d_call: TRBD1; cdr3_length: 15; clone_size: many; v_call: TRBV20-1; cdr3_aa: CSAHPGQGSSYEQYF; cdr3_nt: TGCAGTGCTCACCCTGGACAGGGGAGCTCCTACGAGCAGTACTTC
j_call: TRBJ2-1; d_call: TRBD1; cdr3_length: 13; clone_size: many; v_call: TRBV7-2; cdr3_aa: CASSIQGDDEQFF; cdr3_nt: TGTGCCAGCAGCATACAGGGGGACGATGAGCAGTTCTTC
j_call: TRBJ1-1; d_call: TRBD1; cdr3_length: 13; clone_size: many; v_call: TRBV4-3; cdr3_aa: CASSLGQTTEAFF; cdr3_nt: TGCGCCAGCAGCCTGGGACAGACCACTGAAGCTTTCTTT
j_call: TRBJ1-2; d_call: -; cdr3_length: 14; clone_size: few; v_call: TRBV9; cdr3_aa: CASSVDQGNYGYTF; cdr3_nt: TGTGCCAGCAGCGTAGATCAGGGGAACTATGGCTACACCTTC
j_call: TRBJ2-3; d_call: -; cdr3_length: 12; clone_size: many; v_call: TRBV2; cdr3_aa: CASRRETDTQYF; cdr3_nt: TGTGCCAGCAGGAGAGAGACGGATACGCAGTATTTT
j_call: TRBJ2-7; d_call: -; cdr3_length: 13; clone_size: many; v_call: TRBV5-8; cdr3_aa: CASSLGRVSEQYF; cdr3_nt: TGTGCCAGCAGCTTGGGCAGGGTCAGCGAGCAGTACTTC
j_call: TRBJ1-1; d_call: -; cdr3_length: 16; clone_size: many; v_call: TRBV5-1; cdr3_aa: CASSLESWRANTEAFF; cdr3_nt: TGCGCCAGCAGCTTGGAAAGTTGGAGGGCGAACACTGAAGCTTTCTTT
j_call: TRBJ2-1; d_call: -; cdr3_length: 16; clone_size: many; v_call: TRBV15; cdr3_aa: CATSSFAGRSYNEQFF; cdr3_nt: TGTGCCACCAGCAGCTTCGCGGGCCGCTCCTACAATGAGCAGTTCTTC
j_call: TRBJ2-1; d_call: -; cdr3_length: 14; clone_size: -; v_call: TRBV20-1; cdr3_aa: CSAPPKGAHNEQFF; cdr3_nt: TGCAGTGCTCCACCAAAGGGAGCGCACAATGAGCAGTTCTTC
j_call: TRBJ2-2; d_call: -; cdr3_length: 14; clone_size: -; v_call: TRBV7-9; cdr3_aa: CASSPALPGGELFF; cdr3_nt: TGTGCCAGCAGCCCCGCATTGCCCGGCGGGGAGCTGTTTTTT
j_call: TRBJ2-7; d_call: TRBD1; cdr3_length: 15; clone_size: many; v_call: TRBV11-1; cdr3_aa: CASSIPGQGSYEQYF; cdr3_nt: TGTGCCAGCAGTATCCCGGGACAGGGATCCTACGAGCAGTACTTC
j_call: TRBJ1-2; d_call: -; cdr3_length: 11; clone_size: many; v_call: TRBV28; cdr3_aa: CASSFKYGYTF; cdr3_nt: TGTGCCAGCAGTTTCAAGTATGGCTACACCTTC
j_call: TRBJ1-5; d_call: -; cdr3_length: 17; clone_size: few; v_call: TRBV6-5; cdr3_aa: CASSKAPRGYSNQPQHF; cdr3_nt: TGTGCCAGCAGCAAGGCCCCTCGGGGGTATAGCAATCAGCCCCAGCATTTT
j_call: TRBJ2-5; d_call: -; cdr3_length: 12; clone_size: many; v_call: TRBV7-9; cdr3_aa: CASSGWQETQYF; cdr3_nt: TGTGCCAGCAGCGGCTGGCAAGAGACCCAGTACTTC
j_call: TRBJ1-6; d_call: -; cdr3_length: 13; clone_size: few; v_call: TRBV20-1; cdr3_aa: CSARGTYNSPLHF; cdr3_nt: TGCAGTGCTAGGGGGACCTATAATTCACCCCTCCACTTT
j_call: TRBJ1-3; d_call: -; cdr3_length: 16; clone_size: many; v_call: TRBV18; cdr3_aa: CASSSTVHYSGNTIYF; cdr3_nt: TGTGCCAGCTCATCGACAGTTCACTACTCTGGAAACACCATATATTTT
j_call: TRBJ2-3; d_call: TRBD1; cdr3_length: 16; clone_size: few; v_call: TRBV15; cdr3_aa: CATSRDRDRSRDTQYF; cdr3_nt: TGTGCCACCAGCAGAGATCGGGACAGGTCCCGAGATACGCAGTATTTT
j_call: TRBJ1-2; d_call: TRBD1; cdr3_length: 15; clone_size: many; v_call: TRBV5-1; cdr3_aa: CASSPRQTGASGYTF; cdr3_nt: TGCGCCAGCAGCCCCCGCCAAACAGGGGCCTCGGGCTACACCTTC
j_call: TRBJ2-1; d_call: TRBD2; cdr3_length: 14; clone_size: many; v_call: TRBV20-1; cdr3_aa: CSVPTSGDYNEQFF; cdr3_nt: TGCAGTGTCCCGACTAGCGGGGACTACAATGAGCAGTTCTTC
j_call: TRBJ2-2; d_call: -; cdr3_length: 14; clone_size: many; v_call: TRBV5-5; cdr3_aa: CASSPNLRPGELFF; cdr3_nt: TGTGCCAGCAGCCCGAATCTACGGCCCGGGGAGCTGTTTTTT
j_call: TRBJ1-2; d_call: -; cdr3_length: 14; clone_size: many; v_call: TRBV4-3; cdr3_aa: CASSRRGLNYGYTF; cdr3_nt: TGCGCCAGCAGCCGACGGGGGTTAAACTATGGCTACACCTTC
j_call: TRBJ1-5; d_call: -; cdr3_length: 12; clone_size: few; v_call: TRBV19; cdr3_aa: CVSSILGQPQHF; cdr3_nt: TGTGTCAGTAGTATATTGGGGCAGCCCCAGCATTTT
j_call: TRBJ2-3; d_call: -; cdr3_length: 13; clone_size: few; v_call: TRBV18; cdr3_aa: CASSPQDPDTQYF; cdr3_nt: TGTGCCAGCTCACCACAGGACCCAGATACGCAGTATTTT
j_call: TRBJ2-2; d_call: -; cdr3_length: 13; clone_size: many; v_call: TRBV6-2/TRBV6-3; cdr3_aa: CASSRGNTGELFF; cdr3_nt: TGTGCCAGCAGCCGGGGAAACACCGGGGAGCTGTTTTTT
j_call: TRBJ1-5; d_call: -; cdr3_length: 15; clone_size: many; v_call: TRBV29-1; cdr3_aa: CSVGDGLLGNQPQHF; cdr3_nt: TGCAGCGTTGGGGACGGGTTGTTGGGCAATCAGCCCCAGCATTTT
j_call: TRBJ2-1; d_call: TRBD2; cdr3_length: 16; clone_size: many; v_call: TRBV7-2; cdr3_aa: CASSSSGTSGRERQFF; cdr3_nt: TGTGCCAGCAGCAGCTCCGGGACTAGCGGAAGGGAGCGGCAGTTCTTC
j_call: TRBJ2-2; d_call: -; cdr3_length: 15; clone_size: many; v_call: TRBV21-1; cdr3_aa: CAKGEGQGKTGELFF; cdr3_nt: TGTGCCAAGGGCGAGGGACAGGGGAAGACCGGGGAGCTGTTTTTT
j_call: TRBJ2-3; d_call: -; cdr3_length: 16; clone_size: many; v_call: TRBV4-1; cdr3_aa: CASSQPFDRRTDTQYF; cdr3_nt: TGCGCCAGCAGCCAACCCTTCGACAGGCGCACAGATACGCAGTATTTT
j_call: TRBJ1-2; d_call: -; cdr3_length: 15; clone_size: few; v_call: TRBV10-3; cdr3_aa: CAISESGKGGYGYTF; cdr3_nt: TGTGCCATCAGTGAGTCGGGAAAGGGAGGCTATGGTTACACCTTC
j_call: TRBJ1-1; d_call: TRBD1; cdr3_length: 14; clone_size: -; v_call: TRBV12-3/TRBV12-4; cdr3_aa: CASSLRTGGTEAFF; cdr3_nt: TGTGCCAGCAGTTTACGGACAGGGGGTACTGAAGCTTTCTTT
j_call: TRBJ1-1; d_call: TRBD1; cdr3_length: 15; clone_size: few; v_call: TRBV4-3; cdr3_aa: CASSQRTGENTEAFF; cdr3_nt: TGCGCCAGCAGCCAACGGACAGGGGAGAACACTGAAGCTTTCTTT
j_call: TRBJ1-3; d_call: -; cdr3_length: 13; clone_size: many; v_call: TRBV19; cdr3_aa: CASSRLERNTIYF; cdr3_nt: TGTGCCAGTAGTCGACTCGAAAGAAACACCATATATTTT
j_call: TRBJ2-1; d_call: -; cdr3_length: 11; clone_size: many; v_call: TRBV6-5; cdr3_aa: CASSSEDEQFF; cdr3_nt: TGTGCCAGCTCCTCCGAGGATGAGCAGTTCTTC
j_call: TRBJ1-1; d_call: -; cdr3_length: 15; clone_size: few; v_call: TRBV6-4; cdr3_aa: CASSDLKMMNTEAFF; cdr3_nt: TGTGCCAGCAGTGACTTAAAGATGATGAACACTGAAGCTTTCTTT
j_call: TRBJ1-6; d_call: TRBD1; cdr3_length: 13; clone_size: few; v_call: TRBV20-1; cdr3_aa: CSANDRGNSPLHF; cdr3_nt: TGCAGTGCGAACGACAGGGGAAACTCACCCCTACACTTT
j_call: TRBJ2-7; d_call: -; cdr3_length: 15; clone_size: few; v_call: TRBV27; cdr3_aa: CASSLTQSSSYEQYF; cdr3_nt: TGTGCCAGCAGTTTAACCCAGTCTAGCTCCTACGAGCAGTACTTC
j_call: TRBJ1-5; d_call: -; cdr3_length: 13; clone_size: few; v_call: TRBV20-1; cdr3_aa: CSASSGPDQPQNF; cdr3_nt: TGCAGTGCTAGCTCGGGGCCAGATCAGCCCCAGAATTTT
j_call: TRBJ2-1; d_call: TRBD2; cdr3_length: 16; clone_size: -; v_call: TRBV5-1; cdr3_aa: CASSLALAATQNEQFF; cdr3_nt: TGCGCCAGCAGCTTGGCCCTAGCGGCCACACAAAATGAGCAGTTCTTC
j_call: TRBJ1-1; d_call: -; cdr3_length: 13; clone_size: many; v_call: TRBV12-3/TRBV12-4; cdr3_aa: CASSWGASTEAFF; cdr3_nt: TGTGCCAGCAGTTGGGGGGCCAGCACTGAAGCTTTCTTT
j_call: TRBJ1-5; d_call: -; cdr3_length: 14; clone_size: few; v_call: TRBV20-1; cdr3_aa: CSARSGDSNQPQHF; cdr3_nt: TGCAGTGCTAGAAGCGGGGACAGCAATCAGCCCCAGCATTTT
j_call: TRBJ2-3; d_call: TRBD1; cdr3_length: 15; clone_size: many; v_call: TRBV29-1; cdr3_aa: CSVEEGQGQGDTQYF; cdr3_nt: TGCAGCGTTGAAGAGGGACAGGGGCAGGGAGATACGCAGTATTTT
j_call: TRBJ2-5; d_call: -; cdr3_length: 13; clone_size: many; v_call: TRBV3-1; cdr3_aa: CASSRGYQETQYF; cdr3_nt: TGTGCCAGCAGCCGGGGCTACCAAGAGACCCAGTACTTC
j_call: TRBJ2-7; d_call: -; cdr3_length: 14; clone_size: many; v_call: TRBV20-1; cdr3_aa: CSAPRQVGENEQYF; cdr3_nt: TGCAGTGCACCGAGACAGGTCGGTGAGAACGAGCAGTACTTC
j_call: TRBJ2-7; d_call: -; cdr3_length: 12; clone_size: -; v_call: TRBV7-2; cdr3_aa: CASRPAGYEQYF; cdr3_nt: TGTGCCAGCAGACCAGCAGGGTACGAGCAGTACTTC
j_call: TRBJ2-1; d_call: TRBD2; cdr3_length: 13; clone_size: few; v_call: TRBV12-5; cdr3_aa: CASGLVGLAGLFF; cdr3_nt: TGTGCTAGTGGTTTAGTCGGACTAGCGGGATTGTTCTTC
j_call: TRBJ2-2; d_call: -; cdr3_length: 15; clone_size: many; v_call: TRBV7-2; cdr3_aa: CATIPGNLNTGELFF; cdr3_nt: TGTGCCACCATCCCGGGAAACCTGAACACCGGGGAGCTGTTTTTT